This T cell receptor beta chain is from a study of blood T cells in healthy people across ages. Trimming cost V 5 bases and J 0 bases; bases outside gene matches: 8. Germline V lookup: CDR1 DFQATT, CDR2 SNEGSKA (reference sequence). The CDR3 extends over 16 amino acids. Primers used in a second PCR of roughly 7 to 12 cycles were a sample-barcoded 5' primer and a J-beta primer mix. Each CDR3 protein gets one entry after TCRdb re-called the 5' RACE reads with MiXCR. Among 700,000 to 900,000 distinct CDR3 sequences listed, 20% to 30% were seen once. Only one count was recorded for this clonotype. These sequences were also reported in another study, on T cells of mothers and their children.

Sequencing was performed on blood. The source of this sequence is a boy aged 10-17 years in good health. V usage is TRBV20-1 and J usage is TRBJ2-1, with 9 bases that match TRBD1. CDR3 sequence reads: CSAGGQGTYSYNEQFF. CDR3 bases: TGCAGTGCTGGGGGACAGGGCACTTACTCCTACAATGAGCAGTTCTTC.